Presented here are 29 T cell receptor beta chains from one specimen sequenced in a study of T cell responses to AZD1222 COVID-19 vaccine. The method was immunoSEQ multiplex PCR; TCRdb's version includes in-frame clones alone and lacks a portion of them. The sample carries 95,000 to 150,000 clones, about nine tenths recorded once. This sample comprised peripheral blood, obtained on day 0 of AZD1222 vaccination. These receptors were taken from an adult in good health.

This clone has only one observation. The rearrangement links TRBV30 to TRBJ2-7; perhaps D is TRBD1 or TRBD2 (6 bases each). Trimming shortened V by 5 bases and J by 8 bases, and 13 bases separated the two germline ends. CDR1 and CDR2 from the germline V gene are GTSNPN and SVGIG (reference sequence). This CDR3 has 11 residues. The DNA of the CDR3 is TGTGCCTGGTCCACAGGGAGGCAGCAGTACTTC. It codes for CAWSTGRQQYF.

The chain links TRBV5-4 to TRBJ2-3; D ambiguous. Deletions cut 5 bases from V and 4 bases from J, with 14 bases between. The CDR3 contains 14 residues. In germline, CDR1 is SGHNT, CDR2 YYREEE (reference sequence). CDR3 DNA: TGTGCCAGCAGGTCGGATCATAGGTCAGATACGCAGTATTTT. The encoded protein is CASRSDHRSDTQYF.

This chain joins TRBV18 and TRBJ2-1; tentatively, D is TRBD2 (6 bases). The CDR3 consists of 15 residues. Germline CDR1 KGHSH, CDR2 LQKENI. V dropped 0 bases and J dropped 6 bases, with 12 bases sitting between them. The CDR3 sequence: CASSPPSRGGNEQFF. The CDR3 DNA is TGTGCCAGCTCACCACCAAGTAGGGGAGGCAATGAGCAGTTCTTC.

The V call is TRBV4-3, the J call TRBJ1-1, with 8 bases that match TRBD1. This CDR3 comprises 15 residues. In germline, CDR1 is LGHNA, CDR2 YSLEER. V lost 0 bases, J lost 2 bases, and 2 bases stayed unmatched. The CDR3, as DNA: TGCGCCAGCAGCCAAGAGGACAGGGCAAACACTGAAGCTTTCTTT. It translates to CASSQEDRANTEAFF.

This rearrangement joins TRBV4-3 to TRBJ2-7; TRBD2 agrees at 13 bases. The CDR3 is made up of 15 amino acids. Trimming took 6 bases from V and 5 from J; bases not matched to a gene: 7. CDR1 and CDR2 (germline): LGHNA, YSLEER. The CDR3 nucleotides read TGCGCCAGCAGTAAGTTAGGACTAGCGGGAGACGAGCAGTACTTC. Its translation: CASSKLGLAGDEQYF.

With respect to this clone: Other DNA sequences from this sample encode an identical CDR3 as well. The CDR3 reads CAWSRGTATYEQYF. DNA of the CDR3: TGTGCCTGGAGTCGCGGGACGGCAACCTACGAGCAGTACTTC. J is TRBJ2-7 and V is TRBV30; a weak D match, TRBD2 (6 bases). Trimming left V 2 bases short and J 2 bases short, with 13 bases between. Germline V gene data show CDR1 as GTSNPN and CDR2 as SVGIG (reference sequence). CDR3 length: 14 amino acids.

V gene TRBV2 combines with J gene TRBJ2-6; TRBD1 matches 7 bases. Germline V gives CDR1 SNHLY, CDR2 FYNNEI. This CDR3 contains 17 residues. V shed 5 bases, J shed 1 base, and the junction held 8 bases outside the gene matches. The CDR3 DNA reads TGTGCCAGCAGTAACCAGCAGACAGGGTCTGGGGCCAACGTCCTGACTTTC. Encoded protein: CASSNQQTGSGANVLTF.

The chain employs TRBV6-2 or TRBV6-3 and TRBJ2-1; D possibly corresponds to TRBD2 (6 bases). Germline assignment: CDR1 MNHEY and CDR2 SVGEGT. The CDR3 consists of 15 residues. Trimming pared 6 bases from V and 9 bases from J, leaving 21 bases between. The CDR3 loop is CASSPWGEAAVEQFF. The CDR3 DNA is TGTGCCAGCAGCCCTTGGGGGGAGGCCGCTGTTGAGCAGTTCTTC.

This clone has only a few counts. The gene calls are TRBV19 and TRBJ2-7, with D hard to call. The V gene's germline CDR1 is LNHDA and CDR2 SQIVND (reference sequence). The CDR3 sequence is 11 residues long. Deletions cut 7 bases from V and 6 bases from J, with 10 bases between. CDR3 loop: CASIPVGEQYF. CDR3 in DNA: TGTGCCAGTATCCCAGTAGGCGAGCAGTACTTC.

The rearrangement links TRBV27 to TRBJ1-6, with D perhaps matching TRBD1 (5 bases). The germline V gene has CDR1 MNHEY and CDR2 SMNVEV (reference sequence). This CDR3 comprises 14 residues. Trimming pared 5 bases from V and 13 bases from J, leaving 18 bases between. CDR3 sequence (DNA): TGTGCCAGCAGTCCCCTCGGGGCAAGTAATCCCCTCCACTTT. The encoded protein is CASSPLGASNPLHF.

The genes are TRBV5-5 and TRBJ1-4; a possible D gene is TRBD1 (5 bases). The V end lost 4 bases, the J end lost 0 bases, and 13 bases lay between the germline ends. CDR3 length: 16 amino acids. Germline lookup yields CDR1 SGHKS and CDR2 YYEKEE (reference sequence). The CDR3 protein is CASSQQGTTTNEKLFF. The CDR3 nucleotides read TGTGCCAGCAGCCAGCAGGGTACCACAACTAATGAAAAACTGTTTTTT.

The chain couples TRBV5-1 to TRBJ1-4; no clear D. V lost 2 bases, J lost 0 bases, and 5 bases lay in between. CDR3 length: 14 amino acids. Germline values: CDR1 SGHRS, CDR2 YFSETQ. The DNA of the CDR3 is TGCGCCAGCAGCTTCAGTGCAACTAATGAAAAACTGTTTTTT. Amino acid sequence: CASSFSATNEKLFF.

The genes are TRBV19 and TRBJ2-1, with D possibly matching TRBD1 (6 bases). The germline V gene has CDR1 LNHDA and CDR2 SQIVND (reference sequence). The V end was cut by 5 bases, the J end by 8 bases, with 13 bases between. The CDR3 is 13 amino acids. The CDR3 sequence: CASSPAPGDEQFF. As DNA, the CDR3 is TGTGCCAGTAGTCCGGCACCAGGGGATGAGCAGTTCTTC. The whole variable domain, filled in from reference TRBV19 and TRBJ2-1, reads DGGITQSPKYLFRKEGQNVTLSCEQNLNHDAMYWYRQDPGQGLRLIYYSQIVNDFQKGDIAEGYSVSREKKESFPLTVTSAQKNPTAFYLCASSPAPGDEQFFGPGTRLTVL.

This clone was found a few times. The rearrangement links TRBV3-1 (or the pseudogene TRBV3-2) to TRBJ1-1; TRBD1 is a possible D gene (6 bases). The CDR3 has 14 residues. Per the germline V gene, CDR1 is LGHDT and CDR2 is YNNKEL (reference sequence). Deletions cut 5 bases from V and 1 base from J, with 11 bases between. The CDR3 nucleotides read TGTGCCAGCAGCTCCCTCAGGGGGAACACTGAAGCTTTCTTT. Translating gives CASSSLRGNTEAFF.

The rearrangement joins TRBV27 to TRBJ2-3; D not resolved. The CDR3 runs to 19 residues. Trimming stripped 3 bases from V and 4 bases from J, with 26 bases between. Germline V gene sequence: CDR1 MNHEY, CDR2 SMNVEV (reference sequence). The CDR3 region has the DNA TGTGCCAGCAGTTTCCGGCCCTCCCGTTCTCTCGACAACGCAGATACGCAGTATTTT. Protein product: CASSFRPSRSLDNADTQYF.

This chain joins TRBV4-3 and TRBJ1-2; D is ambiguous. The germline V gene encodes CDR1 LGHNA and CDR2 YSLEER. The CDR3 totals 14 residues. The V end was cut by 4 bases, the J end by 2 bases, with 11 bases between. DNA for the CDR3: TGCGCCAGCAGCCGGGAGACACAGAACTATGGCTACACCTTC. Translating gives CASSRETQNYGYTF.

The V and J genes are TRBV6-2 or TRBV6-3 and TRBJ2-1; maybe TRBD2 (5 bases). Trimming took 2 bases from V and 0 from J, leaving 11 bases between them. CDR3 length equals 16 residues. Looked up from germline, CDR1 is MNHEY and CDR2 is SVGEGT. CDR3 in DNA: TGTGCCAGCAGTTACCGAGGGCGTAGCTCCTACAATGAGCAGTTCTTC. Its translation is CASSYRGRSSYNEQFF.

The chain joins TRBV5-6 to TRBJ2-6, with 7 positions matching TRBD2. The germline V gene encodes CDR1 SGHDT and CDR2 YYEEEE. The CDR3 runs to 16 residues. V was pared by 4 bases and J by 2 bases, with 6 bases of the junction left unmatched. This chain's CDR3 is CASSQPLAAGANVLTF. In DNA form, the CDR3 reads TGTGCCAGCAGCCAGCCTCTAGCGGCTGGGGCCAACGTCCTGACTTTC.

The V gene is TRBV11-2, the J gene TRBJ2-1; 11 bases agree with TRBD2. The CDR3 length is 15 residues. V was clipped by 2 bases and J by 7 bases; unmatched bases: 4. Germline loops: CDR1 SGHAT, CDR2 FQNNGV. In DNA, the CDR3 is TGTGCCAGCAGCTTACGGCTAGCGGGAGGTAATGAGCAGTTCTTC. This gives the protein CASSLRLAGGNEQFF. Complete variable domain (other parts from reference TRBV11-2 and TRBJ2-1): EAGVAQSPRYKIIEKRQSVAFWCNPISGHATLYWYQQILGQGPKLLIQFQNNGVVDDSQLPKDRFSAERLKGVDSTLKIQPAKLEDSAVYLCASSLRLAGGNEQFFGPGTRLTVL.

The CDR3 DNA follows: TGTGCCAGCAGGCCCGACAGTAGGCTTAACTATGGCTACACCTTC. Residues: CASRPDSRLNYGYTF. The chain uses TRBV27 and TRBJ1-2; possible D gene TRBD1, 5 bases. The V gene's germline CDR1 is MNHEY and CDR2 SMNVEV (reference sequence). V was cut by 6 bases and J by 1 base, with 15 bases left in between. There are 15 residues in the CDR3.

CDR3 in DNA: TGTGCCAGCAGCGAGGAACTAGCGGGAGGGCCGAGGAACATTCAGTACTTC. Encoded protein: CASSEELAGGPRNIQYF. The rearrangement joins TRBV7-2 to TRBJ2-4, with 13 positions matching TRBD2. After removal of 5 bases from V and 7 bases from J, the junction contained 11 bases not matched to a gene. Germline CDR1 is SGHTA and CDR2 is FQGNSA. This CDR3 is 17 amino acids long.

This chain joins TRBV28 and TRBJ2-3, with D perhaps TRBD1 or TRBD2 (5 bases each). The CDR3 is 23 residues long. CDR1 is MDHEN and CDR2 is SYDVKM in the germline V gene. The V and J ends lost 3 bases and 2 bases respectively, with 36 bases between them. This CDR3 is CASSFLNYWGRSEGLGHTDTQYF. DNA of the CDR3: TGTGCCAGCAGTTTCCTTAATTATTGGGGCCGCTCAGAAGGACTCGGGCACACAGATACGCAGTATTTT.

V gene TRBV6-2 or TRBV6-3 combines with J gene TRBJ1-6, with 8 bases aligning to TRBD1. Per the germline V gene, CDR1 is MNHEY and CDR2 is SVGEGT. V was pared by 6 bases and J by 7 bases, with 5 bases of the junction left unmatched. The CDR3 consists of 14 residues. DNA of the CDR3: TGTGCCAGCAGCCACGACAGGGGCAATTCACCCCTCCACTTT. Its translation is CASSHDRGNSPLHF.

The table lists this clone with a count of one. V gene TRBV4-1 combines with J gene TRBJ1-5; D not resolved. Looked up from germline, CDR1 is MGHRA and CDR2 is YSYEKL. The CDR3 totals 13 residues. V was cut by 0 bases and J by 3 bases, with 3 bases left in between. The CDR3 region is CASSQDLNQPQHF. CDR3 bases: TGCGCCAGCAGCCAAGATCTCAATCAGCCCCAGCATTTT.

The chain combines TRBV19 with TRBJ2-1; D call uncertain. Trimming pared 3 bases from V and 12 bases from J, leaving 15 bases between. The germline V gene has CDR1 LNHDA and CDR2 SQIVND (reference sequence). CDR3 length: 13 amino acids. CDR3 region: CASSISPHRVQFF. In nucleotides, the CDR3 is TGTGCCAGTAGTATTTCCCCACACCGGGTGCAGTTCTTC.

This sequence joins TRBV27 and TRBJ2-7; TRBD1 matches 8 bases. V was clipped by 5 bases and J by 4 bases; unmatched bases: 7. From germline, CDR1 is MNHEY and CDR2 SMNVEV (reference sequence). There are 14 residues in the CDR3. The chain's CDR3 is CASSLTGVTYEQYF. The CDR3 nucleotides are TGTGCCAGCAGTCTGACAGGGGTTACGTACGAGCAGTACTTC.

This chain uses TRBV6-5 with TRBJ2-1; possibly TRBD2 for D (5 bases). V gave up 0 bases and J gave up 6 bases, with 12 bases separating them. The CDR3 is 15 residues long. In germline, CDR1 is MNHEY, CDR2 SVGAGI. The CDR3 DNA is TGTGCCAGCAGTTACTCGAATAACGGGGTCAATGAGCAGTTCTTC. This translates into CASSYSNNGVNEQFF.

V and J are TRBV12-3 or TRBV12-4 and TRBJ1-2, with D hard to call. Trimming shortened V by 3 bases and J by 5 bases, and 10 bases separated the two germline ends. The CDR3 spans 13 residues. Here the CDR3 DNA reads TGTGCCAGCAGTTTCGGACGGATGTATGGCTACACCTTC. Translating gives CASSFGRMYGYTF.

This clone showed up just a few times. The chain combines TRBV6-2 or TRBV6-3 with TRBJ1-5; D unclear. V shed 3 bases and J shed 0 bases, with 9 bases lying between them. This CDR3 contains 15 residues. CDR1 is MNHEY and CDR2 is SVGEGT in the germline V gene. This CDR3 reads CASSYGLYSNQPQHF. The CDR3 coding sequence is TGTGCCAGCAGTTATGGCCTTTATAGCAATCAGCCCCAGCATTTT.